The clone carrying this T cell receptor beta chain appeared many times. Trimming removed 0 bases at V and 6 bases at J, with 11 bases between. Germline loops: CDR1 MGHRA, CDR2 YSYEKL. The CDR3 sequence is 15 residues long. The sample belongs to a study of blood T cell repertoires in COVID-19. Original data processing: For nucleated cells, counts were estimated from reference gene primer amplification. TCRdb's table, derived via immunoSEQ multiplex PCR, lists solely in-frame clones and lacks some. V, J and clone size are taken as reported in that table, and D and trimming were inferred from the DNA itself. The sample holds over 130,000 clones, more than 75% seen once.

Sequenced material: peripheral blood. This TCR was recovered from a man between 65 and 85 years old with acute or convalescent COVID-19. The rearrangement joins TRBV4-1 to TRBJ1-4; perhaps TRBD1 as D (6 bases). CDR3 sequence: CASSQDRGRYEKLFF. For the CDR3, the DNA is TGCGCCAGCAGCCAAGACAGGGGTCGGTATGAAAAACTGTTTTTT.